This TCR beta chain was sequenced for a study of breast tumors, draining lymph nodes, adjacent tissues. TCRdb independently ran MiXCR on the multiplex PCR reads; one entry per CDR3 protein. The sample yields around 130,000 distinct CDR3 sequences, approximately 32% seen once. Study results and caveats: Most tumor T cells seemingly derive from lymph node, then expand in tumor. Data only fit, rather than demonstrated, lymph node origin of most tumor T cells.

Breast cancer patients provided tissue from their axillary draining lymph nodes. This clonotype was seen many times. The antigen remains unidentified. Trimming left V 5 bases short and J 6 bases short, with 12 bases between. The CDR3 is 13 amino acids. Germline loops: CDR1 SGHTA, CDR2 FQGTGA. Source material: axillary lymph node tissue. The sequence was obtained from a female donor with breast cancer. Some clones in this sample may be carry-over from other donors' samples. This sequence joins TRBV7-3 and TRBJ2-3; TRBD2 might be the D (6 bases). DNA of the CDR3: TGTGCCAGCAGCACGGGGGTTTGGGATACGCAGTATTTT. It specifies CASSTGVWDTQYF.